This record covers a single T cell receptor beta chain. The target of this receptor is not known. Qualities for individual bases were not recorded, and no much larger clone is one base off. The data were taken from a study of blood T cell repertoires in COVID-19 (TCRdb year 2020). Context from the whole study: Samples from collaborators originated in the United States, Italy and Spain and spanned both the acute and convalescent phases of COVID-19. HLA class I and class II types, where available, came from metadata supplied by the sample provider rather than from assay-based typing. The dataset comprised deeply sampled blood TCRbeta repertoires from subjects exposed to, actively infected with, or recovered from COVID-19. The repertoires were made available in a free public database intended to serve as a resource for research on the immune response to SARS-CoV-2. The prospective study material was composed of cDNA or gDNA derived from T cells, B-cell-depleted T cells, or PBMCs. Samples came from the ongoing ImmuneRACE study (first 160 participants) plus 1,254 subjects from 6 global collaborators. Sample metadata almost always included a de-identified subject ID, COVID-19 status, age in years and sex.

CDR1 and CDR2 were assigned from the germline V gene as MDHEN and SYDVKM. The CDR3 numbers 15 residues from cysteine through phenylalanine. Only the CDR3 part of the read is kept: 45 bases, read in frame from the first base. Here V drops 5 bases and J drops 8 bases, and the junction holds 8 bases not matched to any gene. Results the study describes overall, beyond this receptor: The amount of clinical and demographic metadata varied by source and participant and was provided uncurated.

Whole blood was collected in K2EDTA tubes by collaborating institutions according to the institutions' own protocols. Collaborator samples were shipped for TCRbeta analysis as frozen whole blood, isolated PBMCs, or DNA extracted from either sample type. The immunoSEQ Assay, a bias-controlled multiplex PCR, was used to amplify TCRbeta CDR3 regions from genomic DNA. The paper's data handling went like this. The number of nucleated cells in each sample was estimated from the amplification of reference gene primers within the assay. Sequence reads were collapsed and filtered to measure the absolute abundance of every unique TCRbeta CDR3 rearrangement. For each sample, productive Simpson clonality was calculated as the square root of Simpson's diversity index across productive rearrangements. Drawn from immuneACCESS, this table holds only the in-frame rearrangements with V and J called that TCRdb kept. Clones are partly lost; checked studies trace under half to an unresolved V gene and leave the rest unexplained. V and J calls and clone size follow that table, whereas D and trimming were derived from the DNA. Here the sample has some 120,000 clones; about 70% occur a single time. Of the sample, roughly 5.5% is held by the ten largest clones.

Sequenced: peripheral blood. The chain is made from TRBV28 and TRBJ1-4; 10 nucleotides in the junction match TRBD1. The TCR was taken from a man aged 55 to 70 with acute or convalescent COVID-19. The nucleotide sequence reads TGTGCCAGCAGTCCGACAGGGGGCGTTGAGGAAAAACTGTTTTTT. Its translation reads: CASSPTGGVEEKLFF.